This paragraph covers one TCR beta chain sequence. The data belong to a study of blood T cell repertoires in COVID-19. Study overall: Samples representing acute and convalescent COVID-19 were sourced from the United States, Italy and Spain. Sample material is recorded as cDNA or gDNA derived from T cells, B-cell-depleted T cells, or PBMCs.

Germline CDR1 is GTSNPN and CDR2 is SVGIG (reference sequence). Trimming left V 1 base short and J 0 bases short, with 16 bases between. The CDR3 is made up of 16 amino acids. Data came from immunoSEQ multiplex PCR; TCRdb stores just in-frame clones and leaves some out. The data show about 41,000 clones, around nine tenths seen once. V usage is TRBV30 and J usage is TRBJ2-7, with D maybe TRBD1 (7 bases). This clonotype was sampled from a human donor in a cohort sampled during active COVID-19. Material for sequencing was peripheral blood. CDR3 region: CAWSEGQWGDSYEQYF. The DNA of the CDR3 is TGTGCCTGGAGTGAGGGACAGTGGGGGGACTCCTACGAGCAGTACTTC.